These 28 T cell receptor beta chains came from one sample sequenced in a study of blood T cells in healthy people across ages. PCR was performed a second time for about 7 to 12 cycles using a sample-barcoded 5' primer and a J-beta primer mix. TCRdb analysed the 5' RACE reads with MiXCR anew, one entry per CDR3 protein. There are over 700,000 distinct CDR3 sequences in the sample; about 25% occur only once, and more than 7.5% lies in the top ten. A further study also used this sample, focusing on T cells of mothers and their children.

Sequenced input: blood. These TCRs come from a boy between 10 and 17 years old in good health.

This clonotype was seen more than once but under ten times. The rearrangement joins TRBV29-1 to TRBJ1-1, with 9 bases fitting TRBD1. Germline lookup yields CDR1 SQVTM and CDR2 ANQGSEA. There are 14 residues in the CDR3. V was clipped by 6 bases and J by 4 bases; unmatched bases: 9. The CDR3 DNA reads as TGCAGCGTGAACTCCGGGACAGGGATCACTGAAGCTTTCTTT. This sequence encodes CSVNSGTGITEAFF.

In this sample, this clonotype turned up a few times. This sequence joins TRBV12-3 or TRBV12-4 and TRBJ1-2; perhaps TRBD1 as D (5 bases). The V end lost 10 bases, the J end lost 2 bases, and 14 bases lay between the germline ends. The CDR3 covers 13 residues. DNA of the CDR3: TGTGCCATCAGATCCAGGGACAACTATGGCTACACCTTC. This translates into CAIRSRDNYGYTF.

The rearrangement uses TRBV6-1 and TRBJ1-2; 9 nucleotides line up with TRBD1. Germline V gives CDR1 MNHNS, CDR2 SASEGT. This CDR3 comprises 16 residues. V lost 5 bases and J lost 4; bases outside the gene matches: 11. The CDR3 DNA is TGTGCCAGCAGTCCCCGGGACAGGGAGAAAATCTATGGCTACACCTTC. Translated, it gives CASSPRDREKIYGYTF.

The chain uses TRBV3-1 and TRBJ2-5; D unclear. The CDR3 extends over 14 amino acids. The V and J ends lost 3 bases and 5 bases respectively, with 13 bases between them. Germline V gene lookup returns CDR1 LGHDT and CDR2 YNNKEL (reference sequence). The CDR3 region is CASSQDTAVETQYF. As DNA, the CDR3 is TGTGCCAGCAGCCAGGATACAGCCGTGGAGACCCAGTACTTC.

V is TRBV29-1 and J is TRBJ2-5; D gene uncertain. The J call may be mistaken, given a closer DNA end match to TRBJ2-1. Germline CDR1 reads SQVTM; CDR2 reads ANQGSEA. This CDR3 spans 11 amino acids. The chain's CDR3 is CSAPFRNEQFF. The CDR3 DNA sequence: TGCAGCGCCCCGTTTCGGAATGAGCAGTTCTTC.

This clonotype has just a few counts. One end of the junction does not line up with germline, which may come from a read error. CDR3 sequence (DNA): TGTGCTAGCAGCCTTAGTCGGGGTCTAGAGACCCAGTACTTC. This translates into CASSLSRGLETQYF. J is TRBJ2-5 and V is TRBV7-7, with D perhaps matching TRBD2 (5 bases). The CDR3 is 14 residues long. Germline V gives CDR1 SSHAT, CDR2 FNYEAQ (reference sequence).

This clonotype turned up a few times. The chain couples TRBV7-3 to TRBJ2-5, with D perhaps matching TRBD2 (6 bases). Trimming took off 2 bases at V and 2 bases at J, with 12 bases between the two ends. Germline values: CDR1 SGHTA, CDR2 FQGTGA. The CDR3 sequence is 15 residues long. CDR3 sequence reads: CASSLFPGLQETQYF. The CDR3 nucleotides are TGTGCCAGCAGCTTATTTCCGGGACTGCAAGAGACCCAGTACTTC.

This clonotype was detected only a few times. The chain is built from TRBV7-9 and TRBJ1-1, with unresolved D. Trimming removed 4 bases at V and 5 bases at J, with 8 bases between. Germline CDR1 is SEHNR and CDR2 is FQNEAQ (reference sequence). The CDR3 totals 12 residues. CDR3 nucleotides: TGTGCCAGCAGCTACCAGTGGACTGAAGCTTTCTTT. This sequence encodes CASSYQWTEAFF.

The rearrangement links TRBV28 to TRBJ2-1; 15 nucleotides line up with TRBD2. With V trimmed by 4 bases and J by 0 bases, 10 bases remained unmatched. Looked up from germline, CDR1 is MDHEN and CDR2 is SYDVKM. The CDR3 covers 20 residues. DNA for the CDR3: TGTGCCAGCAGTTCGAGACAGGGGACTAGCGGGAGGAGCTCCTACAATGAGCAGTTCTTC. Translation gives CASSSRQGTSGRSSYNEQFF.

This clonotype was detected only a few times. The chain's CDR3 is CASSGTSGGAGGTDTQYF. The CDR3 DNA follows: TGTGCCAGCAGCGGGACTAGCGGGGGGGCTGGGGGCACAGATACGCAGTATTTT. The chain recombines TRBV4-2 with TRBJ2-3; 16 bases match TRBD2. Germline V gives CDR1 LGHNA, CDR2 YNFKEQ. V lost 5 bases and J lost 1; bases outside the gene matches: 6. This CDR3 contains 18 residues.

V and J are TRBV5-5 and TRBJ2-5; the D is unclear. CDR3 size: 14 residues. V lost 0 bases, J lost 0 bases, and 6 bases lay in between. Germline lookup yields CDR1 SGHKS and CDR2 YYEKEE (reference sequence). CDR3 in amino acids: CASSLAGHQETQYF. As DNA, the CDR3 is TGTGCCAGCAGCTTGGCCGGCCACCAAGAGACCCAGTACTTC.

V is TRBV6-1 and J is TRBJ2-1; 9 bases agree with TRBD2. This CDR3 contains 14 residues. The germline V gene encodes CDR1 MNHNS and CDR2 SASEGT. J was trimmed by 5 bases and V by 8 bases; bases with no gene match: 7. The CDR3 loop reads CASDSSGINNEQFF. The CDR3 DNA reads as TGTGCCAGCGACTCTAGCGGGATCAACAATGAGCAGTTCTTC.

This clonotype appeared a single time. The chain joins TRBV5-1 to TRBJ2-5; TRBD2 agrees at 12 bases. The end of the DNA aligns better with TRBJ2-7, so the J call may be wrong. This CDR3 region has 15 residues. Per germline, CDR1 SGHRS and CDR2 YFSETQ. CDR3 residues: CASSPGLAGHYEQYF. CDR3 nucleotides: TGCGCCAGCAGCCCAGGACTAGCGGGGCACTACGAGCAGTACTTC.

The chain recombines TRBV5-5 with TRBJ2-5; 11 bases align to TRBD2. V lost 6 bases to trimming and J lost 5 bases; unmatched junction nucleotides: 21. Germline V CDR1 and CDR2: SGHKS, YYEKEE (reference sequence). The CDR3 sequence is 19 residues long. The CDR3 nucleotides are TGTGCCAGCACCTCGGACGACGTTTCCAGTAGCGGGAGGGTTGAGACCCAGTACTTC. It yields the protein CASTSDDVSSSGRVETQYF.

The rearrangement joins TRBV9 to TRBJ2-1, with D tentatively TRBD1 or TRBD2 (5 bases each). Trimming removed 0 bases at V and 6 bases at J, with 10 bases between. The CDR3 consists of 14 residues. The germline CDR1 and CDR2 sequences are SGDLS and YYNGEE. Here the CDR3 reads CASSVDGARNEQFF. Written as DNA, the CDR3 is TGTGCCAGCAGCGTAGACGGGGCACGCAATGAGCAGTTCTTC.

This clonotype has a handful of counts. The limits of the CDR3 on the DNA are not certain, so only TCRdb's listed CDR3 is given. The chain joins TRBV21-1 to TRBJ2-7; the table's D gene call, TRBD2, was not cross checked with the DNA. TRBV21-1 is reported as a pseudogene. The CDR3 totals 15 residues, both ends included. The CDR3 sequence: CASILGRRLSYEQYF.

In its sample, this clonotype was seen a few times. The CDR3 sequence: CATSVEYEETQYF. The CDR3 DNA reads TGTGCCACCAGTGTCGAGTACGAAGAGACCCAGTACTTC. The V and J genes are TRBV24-1 and TRBJ2-5; D is undetermined. Trimming removed 5 bases at V and 3 bases at J, with 9 bases between. Germline V CDR1 and CDR2: KGHDR, SFDVKD. The CDR3 is 13 amino acids.

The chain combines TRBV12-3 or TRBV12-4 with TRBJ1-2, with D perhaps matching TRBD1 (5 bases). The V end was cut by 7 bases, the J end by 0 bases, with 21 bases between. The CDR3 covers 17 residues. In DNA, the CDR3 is TGTGCCAGCACAAACTGGGACTTACGAGGGGCTAACTATGGCTACACCTTC. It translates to CASTNWDLRGANYGYTF.

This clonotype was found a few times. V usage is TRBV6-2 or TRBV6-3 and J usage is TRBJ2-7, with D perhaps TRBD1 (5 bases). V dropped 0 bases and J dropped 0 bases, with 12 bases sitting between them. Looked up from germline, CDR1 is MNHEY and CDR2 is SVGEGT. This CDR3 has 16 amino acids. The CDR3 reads CASSYSRRTGSYEQYF. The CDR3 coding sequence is TGTGCCAGCAGTTACTCGAGAAGAACAGGCTCCTACGAGCAGTACTTC.

CDR3 nucleotide sequence: TGTGCCAGCAGTTCTCAGGATATCGAGCAGTTCTTC. Residues: CASSSQDIEQFF. The genes are TRBV2 and TRBJ2-1; D unclear. V shed 5 bases and J shed 10 bases, with 12 bases lying between them. The CDR3 runs to 12 residues. Germline V gene sequence: CDR1 SNHLY, CDR2 FYNNEI. Full variable domain (rest looked up from reference TRBV2 and TRBJ2-1): EPEVTQTPSHQVTQMGQEVILRCVPISNHLYFYWYRQILGQKVEFLVSFYNNEISEKSEIFDDQFSVERPDGSNFTLKIRSTKLEDSAMYFCASSSQDIEQFFGPGTRLTVL.

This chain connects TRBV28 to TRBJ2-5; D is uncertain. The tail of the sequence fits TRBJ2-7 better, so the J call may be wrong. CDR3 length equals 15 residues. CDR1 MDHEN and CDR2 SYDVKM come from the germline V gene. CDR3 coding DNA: TGTGCCAGCAGTTTGGCAGTTACACCTTTTTACGAGCAGTACTTC. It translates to CASSLAVTPFYEQYF.

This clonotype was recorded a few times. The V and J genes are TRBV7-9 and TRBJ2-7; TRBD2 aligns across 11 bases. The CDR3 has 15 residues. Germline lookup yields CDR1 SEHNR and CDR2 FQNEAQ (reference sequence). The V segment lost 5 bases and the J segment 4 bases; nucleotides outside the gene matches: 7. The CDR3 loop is CASSPLAGDPYEQYF. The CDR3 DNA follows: TGTGCCAGCAGCCCACTAGCGGGGGACCCATACGAGCAGTACTTC.

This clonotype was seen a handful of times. DNA for the CDR3: TGTGCCAGCAGTGGGGCAGGGATAGGCTACACCTTC. It translates to CASSGAGIGYTF. The V gene is TRBV25-1, the J gene TRBJ1-2; a possible D gene is TRBD1 (5 bases). Germline V gives CDR1 MGHDK, CDR2 SYGVNS. Between the trimmed V and J ends, which lost 4 bases and 8 bases, there was a span of 11 bases. The CDR3 runs 12 residues.

In DNA, the CDR3 is TGTGCCAGCAGCAAGGGGACAGGAGATTTACGAAAGCAGTACTTC. Amino acid sequence: CASSKGTGDLRKQYF. V usage is TRBV21-1 and J usage is TRBJ2-5; TRBD1 reflects the table's D call only, with no check against the DNA. TRBV21-1 corresponds to a pseudogene. The CDR3 sequence is 15 residues long.

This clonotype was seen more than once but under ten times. CDR3 DNA: TGTGCCAGCAGTATAGCTAGCGGGAGGGGCAATGAGCAGTTCTTC. Its translation: CASSIASGRGNEQFF. This sequence joins TRBV3-1 and TRBJ2-5, with TRBD2 matching 12 bases. The end of the DNA aligns better with TRBJ2-1, so the J call may be wrong. CDR1 and CDR2 (germline): LGHDT, YNNKEL (reference sequence). This CDR3 has 15 amino acids.

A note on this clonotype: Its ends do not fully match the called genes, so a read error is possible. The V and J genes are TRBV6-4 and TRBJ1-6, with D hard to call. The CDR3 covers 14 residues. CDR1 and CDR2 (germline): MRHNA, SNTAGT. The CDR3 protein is CASSEGRNNSPLHF. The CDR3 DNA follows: TGTGCCAGCAGTGAAGGCAGGAATAATTCCCCCCTCCACTTT.

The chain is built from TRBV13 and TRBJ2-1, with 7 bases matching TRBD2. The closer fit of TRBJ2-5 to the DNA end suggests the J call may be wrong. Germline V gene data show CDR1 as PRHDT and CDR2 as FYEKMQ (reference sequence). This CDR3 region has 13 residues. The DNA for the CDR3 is TGTGCCAGCAGCCTGACTAGCTACGAGACCCAGTACTTC. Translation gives CASSLTSYETQYF.

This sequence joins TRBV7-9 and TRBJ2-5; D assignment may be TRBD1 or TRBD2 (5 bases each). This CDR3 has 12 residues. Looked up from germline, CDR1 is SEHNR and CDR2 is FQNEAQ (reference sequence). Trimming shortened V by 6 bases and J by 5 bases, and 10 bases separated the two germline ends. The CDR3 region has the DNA TGTGCCAGCAGGAGGGGAGCGGAGACCCAGTACTTC. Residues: CASRRGAETQYF.